Shown below are 11 T cell receptor beta chains from a single sample sequenced in a study of T cells in Graves' hyperthyroidism and ophthalmopathy. Amplified TCR beta CDR3 regions derived from RNA transcripts. First-round RT-PCR of the TCR CDR3 relied on the HTBI primer set. TCRdb re-called the multiplex PCR reads with MiXCR, one entry per CDR3 protein. The table records fewer than 400,000 distinct CDR3 sequences, around a quarter of them present only once. The material sequenced was blood. Receptors originate from a man in his forties or fifties with Graves' hyperthyroidism.

CDR3 coding DNA: TGTGCCAGCAGTTTAGGTACGCACCGAGAAGCTTTCTTT. The encoded protein is CASSLGTHREAFF. This rearrangement joins TRBV12-3 or TRBV12-4 to TRBJ1-1; D not resolved. V was clipped by 1 base and J by 8 bases, with 11 bases between them. The CDR3 loop spans 13 amino acids.

This chain joins TRBV2 and TRBJ2-2; TRBD1 aligns across 8 bases. Trimming took 7 bases from V and 2 from J; bases not matched to a gene: 6. The CDR3 has 15 amino acids. Germline V CDR1 and CDR2: SNHLY, FYNNEI. The CDR3 DNA is TGTGCCAGCAAAGCGGACAGGGTAAACACCGGGGAGCTGTTTTTT. It specifies CASKADRVNTGELFF.

This clonotype was observed at least ten times. This CDR3 reads CASSLAGQKETQYF. The CDR3 bases are TGTGCCAGCAGCTTAGCGGGACAGAAAGAGACCCAGTACTTC. The chain carries TRBV11-2 and TRBJ2-5, with 7 bases that match TRBD1. This CDR3 comprises 14 residues. Looked up from germline, CDR1 is SGHAT and CDR2 is FQNNGV. Trimming at V came to 1 base and at J to 3 bases, leaving 2 bases not matched to a gene. Based on the CDR3 plus reference TRBV11-2 and TRBJ2-5, the full variable domain is EAGVAQSPRYKIIEKRQSVAFWCNPISGHATLYWYQQILGQGPKLLIQFQNNGVVDDSQLPKDRFSAERLKGVDSTLKIQPAKLEDSAVYLCASSLAGQKETQYFGPGTRLLVL.

This clonotype showed up many times. This rearrangement joins TRBV11-2 to TRBJ2-3; D is unclear. V lost 2 bases and J lost 4, with 7 bases in between. The CDR3 consists of 13 residues. Germline V gene sequence: CDR1 SGHAT, CDR2 FQNNGV. CDR3 sequence reads: CASSLNPADTQYF. The CDR3 DNA follows: TGTGCCAGCAGCTTAAACCCTGCAGATACGCAGTATTTT.

This clonotype was recorded a few times. V gene TRBV6-1 combines with J gene TRBJ2-7, with 10 bases lining up with TRBD2. V was clipped by 6 bases and J by 3 bases; unmatched bases: 5. The CDR3 contains 14 residues. Germline V gives CDR1 MNHNS, CDR2 SASEGT. The CDR3, as DNA: TGTGCCAGCAGCAAGCGGGAGGGGAACTACGAGCAGTACTTC. Its translation: CASSKREGNYEQYF.

This clonotype came up many times. This chain uses TRBV11-2 with TRBJ2-7, with D possibly matching TRBD1 (6 bases). There are 14 residues in the CDR3. Germline V gene lookup returns CDR1 SGHAT and CDR2 FQNNGV. V was clipped by 5 bases and J by 7 bases, with 18 bases between them. This CDR3 reads CASSRRPDTGEQYF. The DNA of the CDR3 is TGTGCCAGCAGCCGAAGACCCGATACAGGGGAGCAGTACTTC.

The table lists this clonotype with a few counts. CDR3 amino acids: CASSFKLASGELFF. The CDR3 coding sequence is TGTGCCAGCAGCTTTAAGTTAGCGTCCGGGGAGCTGTTTTTT. The chain is built from TRBV11-2 and TRBJ2-2; possible D gene TRBD2, 5 bases. The germline V gene has CDR1 SGHAT and CDR2 FQNNGV. With 3 bases removed from V and 6 bases from J, the gap between germline ends came to 11 bases. The CDR3 is 14 amino acids.

This clonotype was detected a few times. This chain connects TRBV19 to TRBJ2-4, with D perhaps assigned TRBD1 or TRBD2 (5 bases each). The V and J ends lost 4 bases and 8 bases respectively, with 15 bases between them. The CDR3 runs 14 residues. Per the germline V gene, CDR1 is LNHDA and CDR2 is SQIVND (reference sequence). The CDR3 loop is CASSRWDPWDIQYF. The CDR3 nucleotides read TGTGCCAGTAGTAGGTGGGACCCCTGGGACATTCAGTACTTC.

This clonotype showed up just a few times. This chain joins TRBV5-1 and TRBJ2-1; D possibly matches TRBD1 or TRBD2 (5 bases each). This CDR3 is 17 amino acids long. Trimming took 2 bases from V and 6 from J, leaving 21 bases between them. In germline, CDR1 is SGHRS, CDR2 YFSETQ. The chain's CDR3 is CASSLGTTRAPGNEQFF. CDR3 nucleotides: TGCGCCAGCAGCTTAGGGACCACCCGAGCTCCAGGCAATGAGCAGTTCTTC. The complete variable domain, with remaining parts taken from reference TRBV5-1 and TRBJ2-1, reads KAGVTQTPRYLIKTRGQQVTLSCSPISGHRSVSWYQQTPGQGLQFLFEYFSETQRNKGNFPGRFSGRQFSNSRSEMNVSTLELGDSALYLCASSLGTTRAPGNEQFFGPGTRLTVL.

This clonotype was seen a handful of times. The V and J genes are TRBV12-3 or TRBV12-4 and TRBJ2-1, with 10 positions matching TRBD2. This CDR3 spans 15 amino acids. The junction had 12 bases not matched to a gene; V was cut back by 5 bases and J by 11 bases. CDR3 protein: CASSPLAGVALKQFF. Here the CDR3 DNA reads TGTGCCAGCAGTCCCCTAGCGGGGGTGGCCTTGAAGCAGTTCTTC.

For this clonotype: It may be a read error: a sequence one base away is much more abundant. The chain combines TRBV27 with TRBJ2-1, with 9 bases that match TRBD1. The germline V gene encodes CDR1 MNHEY and CDR2 SMNVEV (reference sequence). Trimming took 5 bases from V and 7 from J; bases not matched to a gene: 9. The CDR3 extends over 15 amino acids. CDR3 DNA: TGTGCCAGCAGTAACCGGGACAGGGATGGTAATGAGCAGTTCTTC. Translating it yields CASSNRDRDGNEQFF.